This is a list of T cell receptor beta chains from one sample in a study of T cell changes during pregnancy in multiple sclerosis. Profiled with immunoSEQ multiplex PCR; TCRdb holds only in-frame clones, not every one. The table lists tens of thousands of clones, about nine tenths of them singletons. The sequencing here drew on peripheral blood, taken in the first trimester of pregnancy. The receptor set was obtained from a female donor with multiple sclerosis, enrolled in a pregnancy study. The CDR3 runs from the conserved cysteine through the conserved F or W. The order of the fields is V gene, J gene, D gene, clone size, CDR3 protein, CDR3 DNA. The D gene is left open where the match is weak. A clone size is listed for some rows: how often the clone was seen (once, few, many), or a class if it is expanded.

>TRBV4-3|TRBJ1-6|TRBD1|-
CASSQALWDRALIALHF
TGCGCCAGCAGCCAAGCCTTATGGGACAGGGCATTAATAGCCCTCCACTTT
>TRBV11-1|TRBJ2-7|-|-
CASSLGGTFGYEQYF
TGTGCCAGCAGCTTGGGAGGGACATTCGGCTACGAGCAGTACTTC
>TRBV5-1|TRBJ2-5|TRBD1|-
CASSSDRGQETQYF
TGCGCCAGCAGCTCGGACAGGGGGCAGGAGACCCAGTACTTC
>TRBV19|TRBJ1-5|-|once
CASSIGGTTVNQPQHF
TGTGCCAGTAGTATCGGGGGTACGACAGTCAATCAGCCCCAGCATTTT
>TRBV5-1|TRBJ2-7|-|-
CASSATEGEQYF
TGCGCCAGCAGCGCCACTGAGGGCGAGCAGTACTTC
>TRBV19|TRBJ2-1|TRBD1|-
CASSVGTGNHNEQFF
TGTGCCAGTAGTGTCGGGACAGGGAACCACAATGAGCAGTTCTTC
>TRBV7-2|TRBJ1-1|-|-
CASSLAGVNTEAFF
TGTGCCAGCAGCTTAGCCGGGGTGAACACTGAAGCTTTCTTT
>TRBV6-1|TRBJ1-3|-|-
CASSGAPGGLGSGNTIYF
TGTGCCAGCAGTGGTGCGCCAGGAGGTCTCGGGTCCGGAAACACCATATATTTT
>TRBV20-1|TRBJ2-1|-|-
CSASRGEQFF
TGCAGTGCTTCTCGGGGGGAGCAGTTCTTC
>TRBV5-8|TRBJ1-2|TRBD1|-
CASSPLPGGVYYGYTF
TGTGCCAGCAGCCCATTGCCAGGGGGCGTCTACTATGGCTACACCTTC
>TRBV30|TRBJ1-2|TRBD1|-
CAWGTGQGALSGYTF
TGTGCCTGGGGGACAGGACAGGGGGCTTTGAGTGGCTACACCTTC
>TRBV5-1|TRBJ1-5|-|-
CASSQNRGQPQHF
TGCGCCAGCAGCCAAAACCGGGGACAGCCCCAGCATTTT
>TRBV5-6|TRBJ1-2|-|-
CASSLVGVLDYGYTF
TGTGCCAGCAGCTTGGTAGGAGTTTTGGACTATGGCTACACCTTC
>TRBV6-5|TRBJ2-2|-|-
CASREDQGFRELFF
TGTGCCAGCAGAGAAGATCAGGGATTCCGGGAGCTGTTTTTT
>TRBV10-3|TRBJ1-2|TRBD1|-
CAISDGYRGLATF
TGTGCCATCAGTGATGGCTACAGGGGGCTTGCTACCTTC
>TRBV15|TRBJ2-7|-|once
CATSSRQGSSSYEQYF
TGTGCCACCAGCAGCCGGCAGGGGTCGAGCTCCTACGAGCAGTACTTC
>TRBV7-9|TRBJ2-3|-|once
CASSSMGLTDTQYF
TGTGCCAGCAGCTCGATGGGACTCACAGATACGCAGTATTTT
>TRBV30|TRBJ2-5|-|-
CAWAIHTGVTETQYF
TGTGCCTGGGCTATCCATACGGGGGTTACAGAGACCCAGTACTTC
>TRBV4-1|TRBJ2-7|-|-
CASSHPTGTSYEQYF
TGCGCCAGCAGCCATCCGACAGGGACTTCGTACGAGCAGTACTTC
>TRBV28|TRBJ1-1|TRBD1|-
CASSVLRPGQLKNTEAFF
TGTGCCAGCAGTGTACTTCGGCCGGGACAGCTAAAGAACACTGAAGCTTTCTTT
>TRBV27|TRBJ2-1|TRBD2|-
CASSLLAGYEQFF
TGTGCCAGCAGTTTATTAGCGGGGTATGAGCAGTTCTTC
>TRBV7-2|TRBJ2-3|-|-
CASSQRGDTQYF
TGTGCCAGCAGCCAAAGGGGGGATACGCAGTATTTT
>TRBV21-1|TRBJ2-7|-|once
CASSKWTSVLYEQYF
TGTGCCAGCAGCAAGTGGACTAGCGTCCTCTACGAGCAGTACTTC
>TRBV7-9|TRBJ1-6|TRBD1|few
CASSSGTDNSPLHF
TGTGCCAGCAGCTCCGGGACAGATAATTCACCCCTCCACTTT
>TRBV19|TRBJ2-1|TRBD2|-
CASSTGTSGSDEQFF
TGTGCCAGTAGTACAGGGACTAGCGGGAGCGATGAGCAGTTCTTC
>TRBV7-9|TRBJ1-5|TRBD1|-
CASSAATGISNQPQHF
TGTGCCAGCAGCGCAGCGACAGGGATCAGCAATCAGCCCCAGCATTTT
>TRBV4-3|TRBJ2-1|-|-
CASSQGGGGRWNEQFF
TGCGCCAGCAGCCAGGGTGGGGGGGGCCGGTGGAATGAGCAGTTCTTC
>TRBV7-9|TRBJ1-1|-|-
CASSARQVLITEAFF
TGTGCCAGCAGCGCTAGACAGGTACTAATTACTGAAGCTTTCTTT
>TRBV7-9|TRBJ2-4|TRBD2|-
CASSSAGEAKNIQYF
TGTGCCAGCAGCTCGGCGGGGGAGGCCAAAAACATTCAGTACTTC
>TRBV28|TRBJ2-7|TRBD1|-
CASGSQGGHYEQYF
TGTGCCAGTGGATCACAGGGGGGTCACTACGAGCAGTACTTC
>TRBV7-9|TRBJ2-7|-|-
CASSALTGSYEQYF
TGTGCCAGCAGCGCACTGACGGGTTCCTACGAGCAGTACTTC
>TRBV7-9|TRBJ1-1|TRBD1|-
CASSFTGGGGAFF
TGTGCCAGCAGCTTTACAGGGGGCGGAGGAGCTTTCTTT
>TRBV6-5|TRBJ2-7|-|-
CASSYSQGRSNEQYF
TGTGCCAGCAGTTACTCCCAGGGCCGGAGTAACGAGCAGTACTTC